This T cell receptor (beta chain) is from a study of Ad26.COV2.S vaccination and SARS-CoV-2 variants. Treatment specified: around 19 received Ad26.COV2.S at low or high dose, single or two shots; about 5 received placebo; per-sample allocation not given. Collection of the samples took place on day 63 after the first injection of vaccine or placebo. This clone was detected only once. The germline V gene has CDR1 SGHTA and CDR2 FQGNSA. The CDR3 consists of 13 residues. V lost 3 bases and J lost 5, with 11 bases in between. Data came from immunoSEQ multiplex PCR; TCRdb stores just in-frame clones and leaves some out. The profile shows about 410,000 clones, around 93% of them singletons.

This TCR came from a person between 18 and 65 years old who received the Ad26.COV2.S COVID-19 vaccine or a placebo. This chain joins TRBV7-2 and TRBJ2-7; TRBD2 might be the D (6 bases). The sequences come from peripheral blood, collected in a trial of Ad26.COV2.S vaccine versus placebo. The chain's CDR3 is CASSFLASNEQYF. The CDR3 nucleotides are TGTGCCAGCAGCTTCCTAGCGAGCAACGAGCAGTACTTC.